Listed here is a single T cell receptor beta chain. This sample stems from a study of blood T cell repertoires in COVID-19. Sequencing used immunoSEQ multiplex PCR; TCRdb keeps in-frame clones, though not all of them. The sample includes 50,000 to 60,000 clones, approximately 86% of them seen just once. The CDR3 runs to 13 residues. Looked up from germline, CDR1 is MNHEY and CDR2 is SVGAGI. Trimming removed 5 bases from V and 7 bases from J; junction bases left unmatched: 4. The rearrangement links TRBV6-5 to TRBJ2-1, with 8 bases aligning to TRBD1. Sequencing was performed on peripheral blood. This TCR derives from a man aged 40-49 years with acute or convalescent COVID-19. The CDR3 coding sequence is TGTGCCAGCAGTCAGACAGGGGTGAATGAGCAGTTCTTC. Its protein product is CASSQTGVNEQFF.